The 20 T cell receptor beta chains presented below share a single source sample, sequenced in a study of a mutant IDH1 vaccine in newly diagnosed glioma. Only in-frame clones appear in the TCRdb table, and some are missing; sequencing was by immunoSEQ multiplex PCR. The table includes 90,000 to 100,000 clones, approximately 90% detected once. Specified time point: baseline, week 1 (first vaccination visit). Noted treatment: pre-vaccination baseline after standard-of-care therapy. Specimen: PBMCs, collected from a glioma patient treated with radiotherapy, temozolomide or both. The receptors were sampled from a woman in her forties or fifties with glioma.

This chain joins TRBV10-3 and TRBJ2-5; possible D gene TRBD1, 5 bases. V lost 0 bases and J lost 4, with 15 bases in between. Germline CDR1 and CDR2: ENHRY and SYGVKD. The CDR3 totals 16 residues. CDR3 in DNA: TGTGCCATCAGTGAGTCCGGCGGAAGTGGGGCAGAGACCCAGTACTTC. This encodes CAISESGGSGAETQYF.

The chain joins TRBV7-2 to TRBJ1-2; D not certain. This CDR3 is built from 14 residues. V lost 4 bases and J lost 3, with 12 bases in between. The germline CDR1 and CDR2 sequences are SGHTA and FQGNSA. CDR3 loop: CASSSYTADYGYTF. The CDR3 nucleotides are TGTGCCAGCAGCTCTTACACGGCGGACTATGGCTACACCTTC.

V gene TRBV6-1 combines with J gene TRBJ2-7, with 8 positions matching TRBD1. Germline assignment: CDR1 MNHNS and CDR2 SASEGT. The V gene end was trimmed by 8 bases and the J gene end by 3 bases; junction bases not matched to a gene: 12. This CDR3 contains 15 residues. The DNA for the CDR3 is TGTGCCAGCGGGTCTCGGCAGGGGGCAATCTACGAGCAGTACTTC. Translated, it gives CASGSRQGAIYEQYF.

This sequence joins TRBV7-3 and TRBJ1-3; D is perhaps TRBD1 (5 bases). This CDR3 comprises 15 residues. The germline V gene encodes CDR1 SGHTA and CDR2 FQGTGA. Trimming took off 2 bases at V and 4 bases at J, with 12 bases between the two ends. For the CDR3, the DNA is TGTGCCAGCAGCTTAGCAGGGCGGATCGGAAACACCATATATTTT. Encoded protein: CASSLAGRIGNTIYF.

The chain joins TRBV21-1 to TRBJ2-3; the table assigns TRBD2, which was not confirmed against the DNA. TRBV21-1 represents a pseudogene. The CDR3 covers 13 residues. CDR3 DNA: TGTGCCAGCAGCAAATCATCCGGATGGACTCAGTATTTT. The encoded protein is CASSKSSGWTQYF.

The chain is built from TRBV29-1 and TRBJ2-4; TRBD2 aligns across 7 bases. V trimming: 5 bases; J trimming: 9 bases; junction bases outside the gene matches: 7. Germline V CDR1 and CDR2: SQVTM, ANQGSEA. The CDR3 is 12 amino acids. CDR3 sequence: CSVRGDRGIQYF. Here the CDR3 DNA reads TGCAGCGTTCGGGGGGACCGGGGCATTCAGTACTTC.

The rearrangement joins TRBV5-5 to TRBJ1-1; D unclear. The CDR3 covers 14 residues. CDR1 is SGHKS and CDR2 is YYEKEE in the germline V gene (reference sequence). Trimming cost V 6 bases and J 5 bases, with 17 bases left between them. The CDR3 DNA reads TGTGCCAGCAACGGTATCCCCGGGATAACTGAAGCTTTCTTT. It specifies CASNGIPGITEAFF.

The rearrangement joins TRBV7-9 to TRBJ2-5, with 8 bases fitting TRBD2. The V gene end was trimmed by 1 base and the J gene end by 4 bases; junction bases not matched to a gene: 5. Germline assignment: CDR1 SEHNR and CDR2 FQNEAQ (reference sequence). The CDR3 covers 15 residues. CDR3 region: CASSLVMAGGETQYF. The CDR3 DNA sequence: TGTGCCAGCAGCTTAGTCATGGCGGGAGGAGAGACCCAGTACTTC.

The chain is built from TRBV14 and TRBJ1-4; 9 nucleotides line up with TRBD1. Germline V CDR1 and CDR2: SGHDN, FVKESK. This CDR3 has 15 amino acids. The V segment lost 0 bases and the J segment 10 bases; nucleotides outside the gene matches: 6. The CDR3 sequence is CASSQETGGRVKLFF. The CDR3 DNA follows: TGTGCCAGCAGCCAAGAGACAGGGGGAAGGGTAAAACTGTTTTTT.

This chain uses TRBV5-1 with TRBJ2-3; TRBD1 might be the D (6 bases). This CDR3 has 13 amino acids. V was cut by 4 bases and J by 2 bases, with 8 bases left in between. Germline-derived CDR1 and CDR2 are SGHRS and YFSETQ. In nucleotides, the CDR3 is TGCGCCAGCAGCGCAGGGGCCACAGATACGCAGTATTTT. As protein: CASSAGATDTQYF.

This chain connects TRBV6-5 to TRBJ1-1; no clear D. The V end was cut by 2 bases, the J end by 3 bases, with 13 bases between. Germline CDR1 and CDR2: MNHEY and SVGAGI. This CDR3 is built from 15 residues. The chain's CDR3 is CASSYEGLLYTEAFF. The CDR3 DNA is TGTGCCAGCAGTTACGAGGGTTTGCTTTACACTGAAGCTTTCTTT.

The chain recombines TRBV5-8 with TRBJ2-3, with D possibly being TRBD1 (5 bases). Trimming removed 0 bases from V and 3 bases from J, with 11 bases in between. CDR1 is SGHTS, CDR2 YDEGEE, per germline. CDR3 size: 15 residues. CDR3 coding DNA: TGTGCCAGCAGCTTGGGCAGGGCGTGGACAGATACGCAGTATTTT. Translation gives CASSLGRAWTDTQYF.

The chain combines TRBV2 with TRBJ1-1; D is unresolved. CDR3 length: 14 amino acids. The V and J ends lost 5 bases and 1 base respectively, with 11 bases between them. Germline V gene sequence: CDR1 SNHLY, CDR2 FYNNEI. The CDR3 spells CASSLNPGNTEAFF. CDR3 DNA: TGTGCCAGCAGTTTAAATCCAGGGAACACTGAAGCTTTCTTT.

This chain joins TRBV5-6 and TRBJ2-7; TRBD1 aligns across 9 bases. V gave up 4 bases and J gave up 5 bases; unmatched junction bases: 7. The CDR3 runs 14 residues. From germline, CDR1 is SGHDT and CDR2 YYEEEE. For the CDR3, the DNA is TGTGCCAGCAGCCCCGGGACAGGGTTACACGAGCAGTACTTC. It codes for CASSPGTGLHEQYF.

This clone was observed a single time. This chain connects TRBV6-6 to TRBJ2-2; TRBD2 agrees at 11 bases. The ends lost 7 bases at V and 1 base at J; junction bases unmatched: 2. Per germline, CDR1 MNHNY and CDR2 SVGAGI (reference sequence). This CDR3 region has 15 residues. The CDR3 region is CASTGTSGNTGELFF. CDR3 nucleotides: TGTGCCAGCACCGGGACTAGCGGGAACACCGGGGAGCTGTTTTTT.

This clone turned up a few times. The chain is built from TRBV7-8 and TRBJ2-3, with 7 bases that match TRBD2. The CDR3 runs to 16 residues. With V trimmed by 2 bases and J by 0 bases, 5 bases remained unmatched. Germline V gives CDR1 SGHVS, CDR2 FQNEAQ. The CDR3 region has the DNA TGTGCCAGCAGCTTAACCAGCGGGGCTAGCACAGATACGCAGTATTTT. Its translation is CASSLTSGASTDTQYF.

This clone was counted a few times. The chain carries TRBV7-3 and TRBJ2-3; TRBD2 agrees at 10 bases. There are 16 residues in the CDR3. Trimming cost V 4 bases and J 4 bases; bases outside gene matches: 8. CDR1 and CDR2 (germline): SGHTA, FQGTGA. The CDR3: CASSSRAGGQPDTQYF. The CDR3, as DNA: TGTGCCAGCAGCTCCCGAGCGGGAGGGCAACCAGATACGCAGTATTTT.

The V and J genes are TRBV27 and TRBJ2-7, with D hard to call. The germline V gene encodes CDR1 MNHEY and CDR2 SMNVEV (reference sequence). The V gene lost 5 bases and the J gene lost 0 bases, with 11 bases spanning the gap. The CDR3 spans 14 residues. The DNA of the CDR3 is TGTGCCAGCAGTCCCCGGCGGAGCTCCTACGAGCAGTACTTC. Translated: CASSPRRSSYEQYF.

DNA of the CDR3: TGTGCCAGCAGTCCAGCTCAGCGGGGCTACGAGCAGTACTTC. It translates to CASSPAQRGYEQYF. The V and J genes are TRBV6-6 and TRBJ2-7, with 7 positions matching TRBD2. V lost 5 bases to trimming and J lost 3 bases; unmatched junction nucleotides: 7. Germline CDR1 and CDR2: MNHNY and SVGAGI (reference sequence). The CDR3 runs to 14 residues.

The CDR3 DNA is TGTGCCAGCAGTACCAAGGGGGGTAATTCACCCCTCCACTTT. This translates into CASSTKGGNSPLHF. The chain uses TRBV6-6 and TRBJ1-6; TRBD1 is a possible D gene (6 bases). In germline, CDR1 is MNHNY, CDR2 SVGAGI (reference sequence). The V end lost 5 bases, the J end lost 6 bases, and 11 bases lay between the germline ends. This CDR3 has 14 residues.